This entry lists 25 T cell receptor beta chains sequenced from one sample in a study of OX40 agonist ivuxolimab in advanced cancers. The table came from immunoSEQ multiplex PCR; TCRdb's copy has only in-frame clones and leaves some out. The table has 70,000 or so clones, around 83% seen once. Material: CD4+ or CD8+ T cells sorted from blood, obtained in a trial of the OX40 agonist ivuxolimab. All receptors derive from an adult with an advanced solid tumor such as melanoma, head and neck, liver or kidney cancer.

The chain uses TRBV2 and TRBJ1-2; D call uncertain. With 6 bases removed from V and 3 bases from J, the gap between germline ends came to 14 bases. Germline V gene sequence: CDR1 SNHLY, CDR2 FYNNEI. This CDR3 has 14 amino acids. The CDR3 DNA is TGTGCCAGCAGAATGGACCGGGCGGACTATGGCTACACCTTC. This translates into CASRMDRADYGYTF.

CDR3 sequence: CASSWTGISGNTIYF. The CDR3 nucleotides are TGCGCCAGCAGCTGGACCGGGATCTCTGGAAACACCATATATTTT. The genes are TRBV5-1 and TRBJ1-3; D call uncertain. V was shortened by 3 bases and J by 0 bases, with 10 bases between the two germline ends. CDR1 and CDR2 (germline): SGHRS, YFSETQ. The CDR3 has 15 residues. The full variable domain, in which reference TRBV5-1 and TRBJ1-3 provide the parts outside the CDR3, is KAGVTQTPRYLIKTRGQQVTLSCSPISGHRSVSWYQQTPGQGLQFLFEYFSETQRNKGNFPGRFSGRQFSNSRSEMNVSTLELGDSALYLCASSWTGISGNTIYFGEGSWLTVV.

J is TRBJ2-1 and V is TRBV6-5; the D is unclear. Trimming cost V 5 bases and J 5 bases, with 7 bases left between them. Germline loops: CDR1 MNHEY, CDR2 SVGAGI. This CDR3 is built from 12 residues. CDR3: CASSNTNNEQFF. CDR3 DNA: TGTGCCAGCAGTAACACGAACAATGAGCAGTTCTTC.

This clone was seen a few times. This chain uses TRBV28 with TRBJ1-5, with D uncertain. CDR3 length: 15 residues. The germline V and J ends were trimmed by 2 bases and 6 bases, with 14 bases remaining between them. Germline loops: CDR1 MDHEN, CDR2 SYDVKM. The CDR3, as DNA: TGTGCCAGCAGTTTACCCACACGCGCCGGTCAGCCCCAGCATTTT. Protein: CASSLPTRAGQPQHF.

The genes are TRBV28 and TRBJ1-6, with D perhaps matching TRBD1 (5 bases). In germline, CDR1 is MDHEN, CDR2 SYDVKM. Trimming pared 2 bases from V and 5 bases from J, leaving 10 bases between. There are 15 residues in the CDR3. CDR3 sequence: CASSLVSGDNSPLHF. As DNA, the CDR3 is TGTGCCAGCAGTTTAGTCTCGGGGGATAATTCACCCCTCCACTTT.

The sample holds one count of this clone. In the same sample, other DNA sequences code for this CDR3. V is TRBV5-8 and J is TRBJ2-5; weak D call: TRBD1 (6 bases). The ends were cut back, 5 bases at V and 3 bases at J, with 11 bases in the middle. Germline V gives CDR1 SGHTS, CDR2 YDEGEE. This CDR3 contains 13 residues. CDR3 bases: TGTGCCAGCAGGGGCAGGGGAAAAGAGACCCAGTACTTC. Protein product: CASRGRGKETQYF.

The rearrangement links TRBV4-2 to TRBJ2-1; TRBD2 matches at 11 bases. V shed 8 bases, J shed 7 bases, and the junction held 13 bases outside the gene matches. This CDR3 comprises 16 residues. Germline V gene data show CDR1 as LGHNA and CDR2 as YNFKEQ. This CDR3 is CASAKPSLAGDNEQFF. In nucleotides, the CDR3 is TGTGCCAGCGCCAAACCGTCACTAGCGGGAGATAATGAGCAGTTCTTC.

The CDR3 DNA reads TGCAGCGTTGTCGGAGAGGGGGTCTACGAGCAGTACTTC. This sequence encodes CSVVGEGVYEQYF. V usage is TRBV29-1 and J usage is TRBJ2-5, with D maybe TRBD1 (6 bases). The end of the DNA is better explained by TRBJ2-7, so the J call may be wrong. The germline V gene encodes CDR1 SQVTM and CDR2 ANQGSEA. This CDR3 has 13 residues.

A few counts support this clone. The rearrangement links TRBV6-5 to TRBJ1-2, with a tentative D call TRBD1 (5 bases). The V gene's germline CDR1 is MNHEY and CDR2 SVGAGI. The CDR3 consists of 15 residues. Trimming shortened V by 0 bases and J by 7 bases, and 15 bases separated the two germline ends. Here the CDR3 reads CASSYSPGLIFGYTF. CDR3 coding DNA: TGTGCCAGCAGTTACTCTCCGGGACTAATATTTGGCTACACCTTC.

The V call is TRBV18, the J call TRBJ2-7, with D possibly being TRBD1 (6 bases). The germline gives CDR1 KGHSH, CDR2 LQKENI. The V end was cut by 2 bases, the J end by 2 bases, with 13 bases between. The CDR3 spans 15 residues. As DNA, the CDR3 is TGTGCCAGCTCACCAACGGGGACACCTACCTACGAGCAGTACTTC. It specifies CASSPTGTPTYEQYF.

The J gene is TRBJ2-2, the V gene TRBV11-1, with TRBD1 as a possible D gene (6 bases). CDR3 length: 15 residues. With 3 bases removed from V and 3 bases from J, the gap between germline ends came to 11 bases. Germline V lookup: CDR1 SGHAT, CDR2 FQDESV (reference sequence). Here the CDR3 DNA reads TGTGCCAGCAGCTTCGGACAGACCTACACCGGGGAGCTGTTTTTT. Translation gives CASSFGQTYTGELFF.

V and J are TRBV29-1 and TRBJ2-1; TRBD2 matches at 14 bases. In germline, CDR1 is SQVTM, CDR2 ANQGSEA. The V and J ends lost 2 bases and 10 bases, in that order; junction bases with no gene match: 10. The CDR3 extends over 16 amino acids. CDR3 region: CSVESSGLAGGGEQFF. The CDR3 coding sequence is TGCAGCGTTGAAAGTTCCGGACTAGCGGGAGGAGGGGAGCAGTTCTTC.

This chain uses TRBV2 with TRBJ2-2, with D hard to call. The CDR3 has 11 residues. Germline V gives CDR1 SNHLY, CDR2 FYNNEI. Trimming pared 8 bases from V and 6 bases from J, leaving 7 bases between. CDR3 coding DNA: TGTGCCAGCGCCAATCCCGGGGAGCTGTTTTTT. Residues: CASANPGELFF.

This chain links TRBV7-6 with TRBJ2-7; D might be TRBD1 (5 bases). Looked up from germline, CDR1 is SGHVS and CDR2 is FNYEAQ. The CDR3 consists of 13 residues. V shed 1 base and J shed 7 bases, with 11 bases lying between them. CDR3 nucleotides: TGTGCCAGCAGCTTAGAGCAGGGCTGGGAGCAGTACTTC. It codes for CASSLEQGWEQYF.

V gene TRBV28 combines with J gene TRBJ2-2; TRBD2 matches at 11 bases. The CDR3 contains 20 residues. The V gene end was trimmed by 6 bases and the J gene end by 7 bases; junction bases not matched to a gene: 22. Per germline, CDR1 MDHEN and CDR2 SYDVKM. CDR3 nucleotide sequence: TGTGCCAGCAGAGGGGGGGGGACTAGCGGCGCTCTGAGGAGGGACGGGGAGCTGTTTTTT. Protein sequence: CASRGGGTSGALRRDGELFF.

This clone appeared a few times. The rearrangement uses TRBV6-5 and TRBJ1-2, with 7 bases identical to TRBD1. The CDR3 length is 14 residues. V was clipped by 5 bases and J by 8 bases; unmatched bases: 11. Looked up from germline, CDR1 is MNHEY and CDR2 is SVGAGI. The CDR3 region has the DNA TGTGCCAGCAGTCTTACGCCCAGGGGGGACGGCTACACCTTC. It yields the protein CASSLTPRGDGYTF.

The chain couples TRBV7-9 to TRBJ2-3; perhaps D is TRBD1 or TRBD2 (6 bases each). Germline CDR1 reads SEHNR; CDR2 reads FQNEAQ (reference sequence). The CDR3 is 14 amino acids. V was trimmed by 7 bases and J by 3 bases, leaving 14 bases between them. The CDR3 sequence: CASTTGGLTDTQYF. The DNA for the CDR3 is TGTGCCAGCACCACCGGGGGCTTGACAGATACGCAGTATTTT. Together with reference TRBV7-9 and TRBJ2-3, the CDR3 gives the full variable domain: DTGVSQNPRHKITKRGQNVTFRCDPISEHNRLYWYRQTLGQGPEFLTYFQNEAQLEKSRLLSDRFSAERPKGSFSTLEIQRTEQGDSAMYLCASTTGGLTDTQYFGPGTRLTVL.

V gene TRBV28 combines with J gene TRBJ2-1; 9 nucleotides agree with TRBD2. The CDR3 contains 14 residues. Germline V lookup: CDR1 MDHEN, CDR2 SYDVKM. Losses at the gene ends were 5 bases for V and 14 bases for J; bases not matched to a gene: 13. The CDR3 DNA reads as TGTGCCAGCAGTCGGCGGGAGGGCCTAGGTTGGAAGTTCTTC. As protein: CASSRREGLGWKFF.

V and J are TRBV9 and TRBJ2-1; D may be TRBD2 (5 bases). Germline V gene data show CDR1 as SGDLS and CDR2 as YYNGEE. The germline V and J ends were trimmed by 3 bases and 4 bases, with 8 bases remaining between them. This CDR3 comprises 13 residues. CDR3 DNA sequence: TGTGCCAGCAGCGCGGGGATTTACAATGAGCAGTTCTTC. Its protein is CASSAGIYNEQFF.

V and J are TRBV2 and TRBJ1-1; D may be TRBD1 (6 bases). The CDR3 consists of 14 residues. Looked up from germline, CDR1 is SNHLY and CDR2 is FYNNEI. Trimming cost V 6 bases and J 2 bases, with 13 bases left between them. DNA of the CDR3: TGTGCCAGCAGCGTTAGGGGGGCCAACACTGAAGCTTTCTTT. This gives the protein CASSVRGANTEAFF.

This clone has just one count. V and J are TRBV4-1 and TRBJ2-5; 10 nucleotides match TRBD1. The germline gives CDR1 MGHRA, CDR2 YSYEKL. The CDR3 spans 14 residues. Trimming took 4 bases from V and 3 from J; bases not matched to a gene: 2. The CDR3 sequence is CASSRGQGEETQYF. As DNA, the CDR3 is TGCGCCAGCAGCCGAGGACAGGGGGAAGAGACCCAGTACTTC.

The chain employs TRBV19 and TRBJ2-7; D gene uncertain. The V end lost 3 bases, the J end lost 8 bases, and 8 bases lay between the germline ends. Germline CDR1 reads LNHDA; CDR2 reads SQIVND (reference sequence). This CDR3 is 11 amino acids long. The CDR3: CASSIDRKQYF. For the CDR3, the DNA is TGTGCCAGTAGTATCGACCGTAAGCAGTACTTC.

The chain joins TRBV14 to TRBJ2-3; the D gene is possibly TRBD2 (5 bases). Germline V gene data show CDR1 as SGHDN and CDR2 as FVKESK. The CDR3 runs 16 residues. The V end was cut by 0 bases, the J end by 3 bases, with 13 bases between. CDR3 in DNA: TGTGCCAGCAGCCAAGAATGGGGAGTCGGGACAGATACGCAGTATTTT. It translates to CASSQEWGVGTDTQYF.

The chain recombines TRBV6-1 with TRBJ2-3; D gene uncertain. Germline V gives CDR1 MNHNS, CDR2 SASEGT. This CDR3 is 11 amino acids long. V lost 5 bases, J lost 3 bases, and 3 bases lay in between. CDR3 DNA: TGTGCCAGCAGTAGGACAGATACGCAGTATTTT. Amino acid sequence: CASSRTDTQYF.

The V call is TRBV19, the J call TRBJ2-5, with TRBD2 matching over 12 bases. V dropped 5 bases and J dropped 3; count of bases not matched to a gene: 10. Germline V CDR1 and CDR2: LNHDA, SQIVND (reference sequence). CDR3 length equals 17 residues. The CDR3 DNA follows: TGTGCCAGTAGTCTCCTCGGACTAGCGGGAAGTAAAGAGACCCAGTACTTC. This translates into CASSLLGLAGSKETQYF.